The 3 T cell receptor beta chains below were found in one sample sequenced in a study of blood T cell repertoires in COVID-19. Libraries were prepared by immunoSEQ multiplex PCR; TCRdb keeps only in-frame clonotypes and omits some of them. The sample has around 140,000 clones; roughly nine tenths are singletons. The sequencing sample was made of PBMCs or T cells enriched from blood (not recorded which). Every receptor here comes from a woman aged 40 to 49 who had been exposed to COVID-19.

The chain is built from TRBV18 and TRBJ2-7; 9 bases fit TRBD2. Germline lookup yields CDR1 KGHSH and CDR2 LQKENI. This CDR3 spans 16 amino acids. The junction had 13 bases not matched to a gene; V was cut back by 3 bases and J by 7 bases. The CDR3 protein is CASSPYLNSGSREQYF. The CDR3, as DNA: TGTGCCAGCTCACCCTATCTAAATAGCGGGAGTAGGGAGCAGTACTTC.

This clone has just a few counts. The V and J genes are TRBV5-1 and TRBJ1-2; the D is unclear. V was pared by 0 bases and J by 7 bases, with 10 bases between. This CDR3 comprises 13 residues. Germline loops: CDR1 SGHRS, CDR2 YFSETQ. CDR3 sequence (DNA): TGCGCCAGCAGCTTGGTTCTCAATAGTGGCTACACCTTC. It yields the protein CASSLVLNSGYTF.

The V call is TRBV4-1, the J call TRBJ1-1; D gene ambiguous. V was shortened by 2 bases and J by 3 bases, with 16 bases between the two germline ends. CDR3 length: 16 residues. CDR1 and CDR2 (germline): MGHRA, YSYEKL. The CDR3 loop reads CASSQTGSSRDTEAFF. The CDR3 region has the DNA TGCGCCAGCAGCCAAACGGGGAGTTCACGGGACACTGAAGCTTTCTTT.